A selection of T cell receptor beta chains follows, all from one sample in a study of neurological immune-mediated disorders. TCRdb re-derived calls from the 5' RACE reads in MiXCR, one entry per CDR3 protein. This sample has tens of thousands of distinct CDR3 sequences, with around an eighth found just once. The specimen sequenced was PBMCs. The origin of the receptors is a woman between 55 and 75 years old in good health. Both conserved end residues are part of each CDR3. The size field is filled for only some rows; it gives once, few, many or a size class.

v_gene	j_gene	abundance	CDR3aa
TRBV20-1	TRBJ2-1	many	CSATLGGVRYNEQFF
TRBV28	TRBJ1-2	many	CASSSLSTGGYGYTF
TRBV3-1	TRBJ2-7	many	CASSPLAGYEQYF
TRBV12-3/TRBV12-4	TRBJ1-2	many	CASSLGQGNGYTF
TRBV9	TRBJ2-7	many	CASSATDRVTYEQYF
TRBV4-2	TRBJ2-7	many	CASSQPLAGGTYEQYF
TRBV29-1	TRBJ1-3	NA	CSVVGGSGNIIYF
TRBV7-2	TRBJ2-7	many	CASSPRTGLYEQYF
TRBV7-2	TRBJ1-2	many	CASSLDYGSGYGYTF
TRBV7-2	TRBJ2-7	many	CASSLSGQGPSYEQYF
TRBV7-2	TRBJ1-1	many	CASSPVSTPPEAFF
TRBV5-1	TRBJ1-1	many	CASSLDWPGGKGTEAFF
TRBV5-1	TRBJ2-7	many	CASSLGAGDSFYEQYF
TRBV12-3/TRBV12-4	TRBJ2-5	medium-sized	CASSLRSQETQYF
TRBV6-2/TRBV6-3	TRBJ1-1	many	CASRVRAGGDEAFF
TRBV6-2/TRBV6-3	TRBJ2-6	many	CAGRGSGANVLTF
TRBV12-3/TRBV12-4	TRBJ1-1	many	CASQLGTVNTEAFF
TRBV25-1	TRBJ1-2	many	CASSRQHYGYTF
TRBV27	TRBJ1-1	many	CASSFGTLNTEAFF
TRBV2	TRBJ2-4	many	CASSEERAKNIQYF
TRBV10-3	TRBJ1-1	many	CAISESDRNTEAFF
TRBV3-1	TRBJ2-5	many	CASSQDGLSEETQYF
TRBV12-3/TRBV12-4	TRBJ1-5	NA	CASSLRSDNQPQHF